This TCR beta chain was captured in a study of blood T cell repertoires in COVID-19. Looking at the study overall: The United States, Italy and Spain were the sources of the acute and convalescent COVID-19 samples. The cDNA or gDNA used as material had been derived from T cells, B-cell-depleted T cells, or PBMCs.

V was trimmed by 6 bases and J by 5 bases, leaving 16 bases between them. Germline-derived CDR1 and CDR2 are SNHLY and FYNNEI. This CDR3 has 15 amino acids. As handled by the study authors: Reference gene primer amplification yielded estimated nucleated cell counts. Sequencing was performed with immunoSEQ multiplex PCR; in TCRdb, only in-frame clones are kept and a portion is missing. The V and J calls and the clone size are those of that table, but D and trimming were determined from the DNA. Among more than 45,000 clones listed, around 83% were seen once. Source material: peripheral blood. The J gene is TRBJ2-2, the V gene TRBV2; no clear D. The source of this sequence is a human donor in a cohort sampled during active COVID-19. In DNA, the CDR3 is TGTGCCAGCAGCCTAATGGGTCCGAGGACCGGGGAGCTGTTTTTT. Amino acid sequence: CASSLMGPRTGELFF.